A single T cell receptor (beta chain) is shown here with its context. Its antigen is currently unknown. These data belong to a study of blood T cells in healthy people across ages. Whole-study results and caveats: It was the long-lived donors that had more naive CD4+ cells and higher diversity than aged donors. Per-million-T-cell TCR beta diversity fell roughly linearly with age.

The CDR3 contains 13 residues. Trimming took off 7 bases at V and 9 bases at J, with 17 bases between the two ends. Germline CDR1 is KGHDR and CDR2 is SFDVKD. Alongside a J-beta primer mix, a sample-barcoded 5' primer served in a second PCR lasting roughly 6 to 11 cycles. TCRdb reprocessed the 5' RACE reads via MiXCR and lists one record per CDR3 protein. The repertoire holds some 890,000 distinct CDR3 sequences, with about 27% as singletons. This same sample was also taken into another study, of T cells of mothers and their children.

The sequenced sample was blood. The J gene is TRBJ1-1, the V gene TRBV24-1; D gene unclear. This TCR was sampled from a woman aged 40 to 55 in good health. CDR3 DNA sequence: TGTGCCACCAGACAAAATGACGGAGGGAAAGCTTTCTTT. Translation: CATRQNDGGKAFF.